This TCR beta chain was sequenced in a study of T cell repertoires in cytomegalovirus infection. Study in general: Shared public TCR beta signatures pointed to both CMV infection and a matching HLA type. Notes on the study in general: The response measured ex vivo was dominated by TCR beta clonotypes (HLA-C-restricted and CMV-specific). Carriers of CMV and the relevant HLA type were discriminated by public TCR beta frequency.

A single record per CDR3 protein comes from TCRdb applying MiXCR to the reads. This sample yields 100,000 or so distinct CDR3 sequences, of which about 15% are seen a single time; 6.5% to 9.5% belongs to the top ten. The table lists this clonotype with many counts. Its antigen is as yet unknown. This CDR3 is 15 amino acids long. From germline, CDR1 is MDHEN and CDR2 SYDVKM. The V end was cut by 7 bases, the J end by 6 bases, with 18 bases between. Sequencing used PBMCs. This TCR derives from a human donor in good health (CMV status not recorded). Some clones in this sample may be carry-over from other donors' samples. This chain uses TRBV28 with TRBJ2-2; D is unresolved. For the CDR3, the DNA is TGTGCCAGCAACGAGCAGGTCGTCGTGCCCGGGGAGCTGTTTTTT. Translating gives CASNEQVVVPGELFF.